This TCR beta chain was observed in a study of T cells in Graves' hyperthyroidism and ophthalmopathy. Trimming took off 3 bases at V and 2 bases at J, with 8 bases between the two ends. CDR3 size: 12 residues. Germline V gene sequence: CDR1 DFQATT, CDR2 SNEGSKA (reference sequence). It was RNA transcripts that yielded the amplified TCR beta CDR3 regions. First-round RT-PCR with HTBI primers amplified the TCR CDR3 region. MiXCR, run by TCRdb on the multiplex PCR reads, gives a single entry per CDR3 protein. The sample holds 150,000 or so distinct CDR3 sequences; over 20% are singletons and the top ten take more than 60%.

The origin of this receptor is a woman aged 45 to 65 with Graves' hyperthyroidism that later progressed to Graves' ophthalmopathy. J is TRBJ2-7 and V is TRBV20-1; no firm D call. Sequencing was done on a sample of blood. The CDR3 DNA follows: TGCAGTGCTAGTCACGATCCCTACGAGCAGTACTTC. It yields the protein CSASHDPYEQYF.